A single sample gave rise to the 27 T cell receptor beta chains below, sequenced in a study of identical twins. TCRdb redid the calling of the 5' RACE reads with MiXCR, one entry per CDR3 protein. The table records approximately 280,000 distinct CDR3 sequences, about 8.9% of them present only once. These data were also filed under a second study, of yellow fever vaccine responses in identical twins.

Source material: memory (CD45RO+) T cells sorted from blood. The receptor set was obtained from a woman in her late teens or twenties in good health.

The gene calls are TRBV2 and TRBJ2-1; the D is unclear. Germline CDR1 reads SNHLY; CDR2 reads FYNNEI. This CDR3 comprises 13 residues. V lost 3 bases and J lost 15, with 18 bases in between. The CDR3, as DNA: TGTGCCAGCAGTGACCTCCTAGGTGCGTATCTGTTCTTC. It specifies CASSDLLGAYLFF.

The CDR3 sequence: CASSPSGQGNSPLHF. The CDR3 DNA reads as TGTGCCAGCAGTCCCTCCGGACAGGGGAATTCACCCCTCCACTTT. The rearrangement joins TRBV27 to TRBJ1-6, with TRBD1 matching over 9 bases. With V trimmed by 5 bases and J by 7 bases, 6 bases remained unmatched. The CDR3 is made up of 15 amino acids. CDR1 MNHEY and CDR2 SMNVEV come from the germline V gene (reference sequence).

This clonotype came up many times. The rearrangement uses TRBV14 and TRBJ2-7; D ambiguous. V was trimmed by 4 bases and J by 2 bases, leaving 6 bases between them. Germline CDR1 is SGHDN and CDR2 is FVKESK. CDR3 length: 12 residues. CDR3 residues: CASSLVTYEQYF. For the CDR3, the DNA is TGTGCCAGCAGCCTGGTTACCTACGAGCAGTACTTC.

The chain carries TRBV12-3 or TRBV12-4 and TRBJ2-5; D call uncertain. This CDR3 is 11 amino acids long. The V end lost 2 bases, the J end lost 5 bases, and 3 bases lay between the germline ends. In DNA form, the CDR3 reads TGTGCCAGCAGTTTATTTGAGACCCAGTACTTC. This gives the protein CASSLFETQYF.

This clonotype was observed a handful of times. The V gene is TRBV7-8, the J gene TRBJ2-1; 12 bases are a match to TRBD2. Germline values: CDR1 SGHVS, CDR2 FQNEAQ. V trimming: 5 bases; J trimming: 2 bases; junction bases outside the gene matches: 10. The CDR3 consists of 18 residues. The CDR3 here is CASSRRLAGAAAYNEQFF. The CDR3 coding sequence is TGTGCCAGCAGCCGGAGACTAGCGGGGGCGGCCGCCTACAATGAGCAGTTCTTC. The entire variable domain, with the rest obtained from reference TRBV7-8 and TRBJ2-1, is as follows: GAGVSQSPRYKVAKRGQDVALRCDPISGHVSLFWYQQALGQGPEFLTYFQNEAQLDKSGLPSDRFFAERPEGSVSTLKIQRTQQEDSAVYLCASSRRLAGAAAYNEQFFGPGTRLTVL.

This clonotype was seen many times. CDR3 protein: CASSYSTQTASPLHF. The CDR3 nucleotides read TGTGCCAGCAGTTACTCGACTCAGACCGCCTCACCCCTCCACTTT. This chain links TRBV6-5 with TRBJ1-6; D ambiguous. With 0 bases removed from V and 10 bases from J, the gap between germline ends came to 13 bases. Germline V gene data show CDR1 as MNHEY and CDR2 as SVGAGI. This CDR3 contains 15 residues.

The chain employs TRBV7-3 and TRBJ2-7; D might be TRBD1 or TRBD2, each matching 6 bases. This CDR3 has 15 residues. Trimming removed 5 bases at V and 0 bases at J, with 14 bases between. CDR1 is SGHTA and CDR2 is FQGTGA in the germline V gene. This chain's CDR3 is CASSGGGSGSYEQYF. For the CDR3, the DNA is TGTGCCAGCAGCGGAGGGGGATCGGGCTCCTACGAGCAGTACTTC. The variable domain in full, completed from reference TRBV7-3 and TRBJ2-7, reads GAGVSQTPSNKVTEKGKYVELRCDPISGHTALYWYRQSLGQGPEFLIYFQGTGAADDSGLPNDRFFAVRPEGSVSTLKIQRTERGDSAVYLCASSGGGSGSYEQYFGPGTRLTVT.

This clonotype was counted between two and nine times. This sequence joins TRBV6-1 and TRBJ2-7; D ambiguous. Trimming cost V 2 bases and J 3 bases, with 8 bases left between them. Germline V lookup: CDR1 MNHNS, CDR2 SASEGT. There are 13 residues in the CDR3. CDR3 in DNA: TGTGCCAGCAGTGAATATGGTGACTACGAGCAGTACTTC. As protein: CASSEYGDYEQYF.

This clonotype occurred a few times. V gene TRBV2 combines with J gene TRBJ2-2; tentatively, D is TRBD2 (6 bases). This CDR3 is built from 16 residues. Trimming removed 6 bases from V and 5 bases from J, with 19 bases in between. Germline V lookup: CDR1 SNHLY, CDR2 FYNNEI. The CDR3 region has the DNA TGTGCCAGCAGCCCCATCGGGGAGGTGAAGACCGGGGAGCTGTTTTTT. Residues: CASSPIGEVKTGELFF.

The CDR3 is CASSIRLDTEAFF. The CDR3 nucleotides are TGTGCCAGTAGTATACGGCTGGACACTGAAGCTTTCTTT. This rearrangement joins TRBV19 to TRBJ1-1; no firm D call. V was clipped by 2 bases and J by 3 bases, with 7 bases between them. The CDR3 is made up of 13 amino acids. Germline CDR1 LNHDA, CDR2 SQIVND (reference sequence).

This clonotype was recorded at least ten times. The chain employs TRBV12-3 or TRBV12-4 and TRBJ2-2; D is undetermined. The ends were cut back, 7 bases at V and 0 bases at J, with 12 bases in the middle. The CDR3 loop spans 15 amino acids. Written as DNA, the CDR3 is TGTGCCAGCACCCTCAGGACCTCGAACACCGGGGAGCTGTTTTTT. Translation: CASTLRTSNTGELFF.

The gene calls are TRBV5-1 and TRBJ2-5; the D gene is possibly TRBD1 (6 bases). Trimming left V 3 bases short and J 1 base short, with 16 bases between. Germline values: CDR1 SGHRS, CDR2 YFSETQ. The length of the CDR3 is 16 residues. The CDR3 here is CASSYSGTRVQETQYF. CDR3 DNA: TGCGCCAGCAGCTACTCCGGGACACGCGTCCAAGAGACCCAGTACTTC.

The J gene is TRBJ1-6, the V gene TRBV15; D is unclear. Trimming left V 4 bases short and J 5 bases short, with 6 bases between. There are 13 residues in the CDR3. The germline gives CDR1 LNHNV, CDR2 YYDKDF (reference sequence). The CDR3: CATSKDNNSPLHF. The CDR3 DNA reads TGTGCCACCAGCAAGGATAATAATTCACCCCTCCACTTT. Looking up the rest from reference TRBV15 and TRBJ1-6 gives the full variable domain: DAMVIQNPRYQVTQFGKPVTLSCSQTLNHNVMYWYQQKSSQAPKLLFHYYDKDFNNEADTPDNFQSRRPNTSFCFLDIRSPGLGDTAMYLCATSKDNNSPLHFGNGTRLTVT.

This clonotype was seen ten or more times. CDR3 sequence reads: CASGVGTDTQYF. As DNA, the CDR3 is TGTGCCAGCGGGGTAGGGACAGATACGCAGTATTTT. The chain is built from TRBV25-1 and TRBJ2-3; no firm D call. Germline CDR1 is MGHDK and CDR2 is SYGVNS. V shed 8 bases and J shed 3 bases, with 9 bases lying between them. The CDR3 extends over 12 amino acids.

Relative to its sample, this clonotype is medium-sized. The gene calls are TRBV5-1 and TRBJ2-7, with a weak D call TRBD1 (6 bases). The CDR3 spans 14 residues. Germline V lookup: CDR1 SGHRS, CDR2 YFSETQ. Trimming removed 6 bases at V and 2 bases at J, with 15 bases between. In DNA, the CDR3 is TGCGCCAGCAAGGAACGGGACACCACCTACGAGCAGTACTTC. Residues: CASKERDTTYEQYF. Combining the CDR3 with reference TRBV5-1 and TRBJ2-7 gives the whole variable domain KAGVTQTPRYLIKTRGQQVTLSCSPISGHRSVSWYQQTPGQGLQFLFEYFSETQRNKGNFPGRFSGRQFSNSRSEMNVSTLELGDSALYLCASKERDTTYEQYFGPGTRLTVT.

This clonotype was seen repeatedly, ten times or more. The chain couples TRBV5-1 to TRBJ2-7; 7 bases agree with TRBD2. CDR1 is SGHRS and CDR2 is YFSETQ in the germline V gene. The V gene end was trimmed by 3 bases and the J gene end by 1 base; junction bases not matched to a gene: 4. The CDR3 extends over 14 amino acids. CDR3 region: CASSSSSGSYEQYF. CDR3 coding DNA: TGCGCCAGCAGCTCATCTAGCGGATCCTACGAGCAGTACTTC.

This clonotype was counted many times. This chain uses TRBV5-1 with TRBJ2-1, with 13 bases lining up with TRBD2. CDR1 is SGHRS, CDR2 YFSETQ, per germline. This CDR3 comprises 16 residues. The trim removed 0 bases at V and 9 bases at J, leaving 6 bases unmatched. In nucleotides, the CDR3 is TGCGCCAGCAGCTTGGGGGGACTAGCGGGATCCAGTGAGCAGTTCTTC. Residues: CASSLGGLAGSSEQFF.

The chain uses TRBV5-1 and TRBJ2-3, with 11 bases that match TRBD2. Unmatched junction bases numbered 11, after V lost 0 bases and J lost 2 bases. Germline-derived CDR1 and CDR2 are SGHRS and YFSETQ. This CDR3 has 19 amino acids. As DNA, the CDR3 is TGCGCCAGCAGCTTGGCTGGCTCTAGTAGCGGGAGGGTCACAGATACGCAGTATTTT. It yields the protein CASSLAGSSSGRVTDTQYF.

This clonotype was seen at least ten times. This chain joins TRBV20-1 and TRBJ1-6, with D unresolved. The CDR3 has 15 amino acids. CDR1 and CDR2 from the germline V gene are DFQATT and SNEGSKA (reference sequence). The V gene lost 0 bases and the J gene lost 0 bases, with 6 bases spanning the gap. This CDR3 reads CSARDRTSYNSPLHF. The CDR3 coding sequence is TGCAGTGCTAGAGACAGGACCTCCTATAATTCACCCCTCCACTTT.

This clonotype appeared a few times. CDR3 in DNA: TGCGCCAGCAGCCAAGGTGAAGCGGGAGGGTACAATGAGCAGTTCTTC. Amino acids: CASSQGEAGGYNEQFF. The chain employs TRBV4-1 and TRBJ2-1, with 10 bases identical to TRBD2. This CDR3 contains 16 residues. With V trimmed by 1 base and J by 4 bases, 4 bases remained unmatched. Looked up from germline, CDR1 is MGHRA and CDR2 is YSYEKL.

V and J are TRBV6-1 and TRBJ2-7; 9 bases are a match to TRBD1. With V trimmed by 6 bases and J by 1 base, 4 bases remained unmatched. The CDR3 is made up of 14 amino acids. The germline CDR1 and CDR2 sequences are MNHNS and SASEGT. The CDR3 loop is CASRRDRVSYEQYF. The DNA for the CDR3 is TGTGCCAGCAGGCGGGACAGGGTTTCCTACGAGCAGTACTTC.

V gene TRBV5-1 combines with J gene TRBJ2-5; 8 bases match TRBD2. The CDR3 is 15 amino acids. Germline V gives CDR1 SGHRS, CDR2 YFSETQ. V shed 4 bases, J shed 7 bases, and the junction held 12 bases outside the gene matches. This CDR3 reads CASSPGGAGDLTQYF. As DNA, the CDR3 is TGCGCCAGCAGCCCGGGGGGGGCAGGGGACTTGACCCAGTACTTC.

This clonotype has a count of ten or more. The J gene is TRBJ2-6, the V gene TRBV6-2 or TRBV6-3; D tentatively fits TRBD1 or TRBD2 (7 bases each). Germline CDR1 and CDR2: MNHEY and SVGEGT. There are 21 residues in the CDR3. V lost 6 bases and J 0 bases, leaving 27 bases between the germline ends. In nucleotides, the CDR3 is TGTGCCAGCAGCCCAGGGGGGGACAGACCTTTCTTTTCCTCTGGGGCCAACGTCCTGACTTTC. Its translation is CASSPGGDRPFFSSGANVLTF.

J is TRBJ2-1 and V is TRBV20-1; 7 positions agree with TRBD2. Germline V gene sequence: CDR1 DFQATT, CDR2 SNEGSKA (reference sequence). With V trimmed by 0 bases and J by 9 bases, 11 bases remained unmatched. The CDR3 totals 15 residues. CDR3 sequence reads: CSARDPGLGGTEQFF. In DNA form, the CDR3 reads TGCAGTGCTAGAGATCCAGGACTAGGTGGAACTGAGCAGTTCTTC.

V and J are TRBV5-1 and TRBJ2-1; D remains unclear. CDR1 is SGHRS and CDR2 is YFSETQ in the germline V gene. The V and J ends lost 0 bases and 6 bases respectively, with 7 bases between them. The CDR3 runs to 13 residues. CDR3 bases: TGCGCCAGCAGCTTGGGAGAGAGCAATGAGCAGTTCTTC. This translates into CASSLGESNEQFF.

The CDR3 region has the DNA TGCAGTGCTCACTACAGGGTGGGAGCAGATACGCAGTATTTT. This sequence encodes CSAHYRVGADTQYF. V gene TRBV20-1 combines with J gene TRBJ2-3; TRBD1 might be the D (6 bases). The CDR3 contains 14 residues. Per the germline V gene, CDR1 is DFQATT and CDR2 is SNEGSKA (reference sequence). Trimming removed 5 bases from V and 4 bases from J, with 16 bases in between.

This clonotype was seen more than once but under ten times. The CDR3 sequence is CSARVIAGYNEQFF. The CDR3 DNA reads as TGCAGTGCTAGAGTCATAGCGGGCTACAATGAGCAGTTCTTC. The chain carries TRBV20-1 and TRBJ2-1; 7 positions match TRBD2. Germline lookup yields CDR1 DFQATT and CDR2 SNEGSKA (reference sequence). The trim removed 1 base at V and 3 bases at J, leaving 3 bases unmatched. This CDR3 contains 14 residues.